Each of the 18 T cell receptor beta chains below was sequenced from the same sample in a study of blood T cell repertoires in COVID-19. TCRdb keeps only in-frame clones here, not all; method: immunoSEQ multiplex PCR. The data contain about 140,000 clones, roughly 84% of them singletons. Sequenced: PBMCs or T cells enriched from blood (not recorded which). Receptor source: a man aged 40-49 years with acute COVID-19.

This clone was picked up one time. V usage is TRBV15 and J usage is TRBJ1-5; D not resolved. The CDR3 length is 15 residues. V was shortened by 0 bases and J by 9 bases, with 15 bases between the two germline ends. CDR1 and CDR2 (germline): LNHNV, YYDKDF (reference sequence). The CDR3 bases are TGTGCCACCAGCAGAGATAGGACCGAGGGTGTGCCCCAGCATTTT. Protein sequence: CATSRDRTEGVPQHF. The full variable domain, with the rest looked up from reference TRBV15 and TRBJ1-5, is DAMVIQNPRYQVTQFGKPVTLSCSQTLNHNVMYWYQQKSSQAPKLLFHYYDKDFNNEADTPDNFQSRRPNTSFCFLDIRSPGLGDTAMYLCATSRDRTEGVPQHFGDGTRLSIL.

The chain uses TRBV28 and TRBJ1-1; D is unresolved. Germline V gene data show CDR1 as MDHEN and CDR2 as SYDVKM. The CDR3 sequence is 14 residues long. Trimming left V 5 bases short and J 1 base short, with 11 bases between. CDR3 bases: TGTGCCAGCAGTCGTTTTAGAGCGAACACTGAAGCTTTCTTT. Its translation: CASSRFRANTEAFF.

V is TRBV2 and J is TRBJ1-2; the D gene is possibly TRBD1 (5 bases). Germline lookup yields CDR1 SNHLY and CDR2 FYNNEI. Trimming took off 4 bases at V and 0 bases at J, with 9 bases between the two ends. The CDR3 is 14 residues long. CDR3 in amino acids: CASSGRDSNYGYTF. CDR3 nucleotides: TGTGCCAGCAGTGGTCGGGACTCTAACTATGGCTACACCTTC.

This chain uses TRBV2 with TRBJ2-5, with D uncertain. The V gene lost 8 bases and the J gene lost 5 bases, with 6 bases spanning the gap. Germline V gives CDR1 SNHLY, CDR2 FYNNEI. The CDR3 spans 10 residues. The CDR3 DNA reads as TGTGCCAGCCTCCGGGAGACCCAGTACTTC. Residues: CASLRETQYF.

This sequence joins TRBV5-1 and TRBJ2-5, with 8 positions matching TRBD1. V lost 1 base to trimming and J lost 6 bases; unmatched junction nucleotides: 5. This CDR3 has 14 amino acids. Germline assignment: CDR1 SGHRS and CDR2 YFSETQ. CDR3 DNA: TGCGCCAGCAGCTTGTTACAGGGGGGTCAGACCCAGTACTTC. Residues: CASSLLQGGQTQYF.

The chain links TRBV7-2 to TRBJ2-6; TRBD1 might be the D (7 bases). Germline assignment: CDR1 SGHTA and CDR2 FQGNSA. The CDR3 totals 15 residues. Trimming shortened V by 5 bases and J by 1 base, and 9 bases separated the two germline ends. CDR3 nucleotides: TGTGCCAGCAGCCCAGGGGGGTCTGGGGCCAACGTCCTGACTTTC. Translation: CASSPGGSGANVLTF. The full variable domain, with the rest looked up from reference TRBV7-2 and TRBJ2-6, is GAGVSQSPSNKVTEKGKDVELRCDPISGHTALYWYRQSLGQGLEFLIYFQGNSAPDKSGLPSDRFSAERTGGSVSTLTIQRTQQEDSAVYLCASSPGGSGANVLTFGAGSRLTVL.

This clone was seen more than once but under ten times. The chain couples TRBV7-8 to TRBJ2-7, with D perhaps matching TRBD2 (6 bases). Germline CDR1 and CDR2: SGHVS and FQNEAQ. CDR3 length: 18 residues. Deletions cut 4 bases from V and 0 bases from J, with 22 bases between. CDR3 amino acids: CASSYPGARDRYSYEQYF. Written as DNA, the CDR3 is TGTGCCAGCAGCTACCCGGGAGCAAGGGATCGGTACTCCTACGAGCAGTACTTC.

The rearrangement links TRBV6-2 or TRBV6-3 to TRBJ1-2; D not certain. Germline CDR1 and CDR2: MNHEY and SVGEGT. Trimming cost V 3 bases and J 2 bases, with 7 bases left between them. This CDR3 spans 13 amino acids. CDR3 nucleotide sequence: TGTGCCAGCAGTTATGGGCAGAACTATGGCTACACCTTC. It encodes CASSYGQNYGYTF.

The gene calls are TRBV29-1 and TRBJ1-2, with 7 bases aligning to TRBD1. The junction had 11 bases not matched to a gene; V was cut back by 6 bases and J by 4 bases. This CDR3 is built from 14 residues. CDR1 is SQVTM, CDR2 ANQGSEA, per germline. CDR3 residues: CSVRGQTPFYGYTF. The DNA for the CDR3 is TGCAGCGTCCGGGGACAGACTCCTTTCTATGGCTACACCTTC.

Worth noting for this clone: Other DNA sequences of this sample code for an identical CDR3. This CDR3 reads CASSLGLAGGETQYF. As DNA, the CDR3 is TGTGCCAGTAGTTTGGGCCTAGCGGGGGGGGAGACCCAGTACTTC. The chain employs TRBV19 and TRBJ2-5; TRBD2 agrees at 12 bases. This CDR3 is 15 amino acids long. CDR1 and CDR2 from the germline V gene are LNHDA and SQIVND (reference sequence). After removal of 5 bases from V and 5 bases from J, the junction contained 6 bases not matched to a gene.

The chain is built from TRBV11-2 and TRBJ2-5; TRBD2 is a possible D gene (6 bases). Per the germline V gene, CDR1 is SGHAT and CDR2 is FQNNGV. The CDR3 has 15 amino acids. The V gene lost 1 base and the J gene lost 2 bases, with 11 bases spanning the gap. CDR3 region: CASSLVFGTQETQYF. The DNA for the CDR3 is TGTGCCAGCAGCTTAGTTTTTGGGACTCAAGAGACCCAGTACTTC.

This chain links TRBV4-3 with TRBJ2-2; a possible D gene is TRBD2 (5 bases). The CDR3 contains 17 residues. V shed 0 bases and J shed 1 base, with 12 bases lying between them. Germline V CDR1 and CDR2: LGHNA, YSLEER. The CDR3 DNA follows: TGCGCCAGCAGCCAAGATCGACTAATCCTGAACACCGGGGAGCTGTTTTTT. Translation: CASSQDRLILNTGELFF.

The chain has TRBV4-3 and TRBJ2-1, with D possibly being TRBD2 (5 bases). Trimming shortened V by 2 bases and J by 12 bases, and 14 bases separated the two germline ends. The CDR3 sequence is 13 residues long. From germline, CDR1 is LGHNA and CDR2 YSLEER. The CDR3 spells CASSQSVLSGQFF. DNA for the CDR3: TGCGCCAGCAGCCAAAGTGTGTTGAGCGGGCAGTTCTTC.

CDR3 loop: CASSFYSGNTIYF. In DNA, the CDR3 is TGTGCCAGCAGCTTCTACTCTGGAAACACCATATATTTT. The genes are TRBV5-4 and TRBJ1-3; D is ambiguous. The CDR3 contains 13 residues. Germline CDR1 and CDR2: SGHNT and YYREEE (reference sequence). Trimming took 2 bases from V and 0 from J, leaving 3 bases between them.

The chain carries TRBV11-3 and TRBJ2-2, with a possible D match to TRBD1 (6 bases). There are 15 residues in the CDR3. The germline V gene encodes CDR1 SGHNT and CDR2 YENEEA. Trimming left V 5 bases short and J 0 bases short, with 10 bases between. The CDR3 DNA sequence: TGTGCCAGCAGCGGTGGGACAACGAACACCGGGGAGCTGTTTTTT. It encodes CASSGGTTNTGELFF.

The chain links TRBV7-2 to TRBJ1-2, with 7 bases lining up with TRBD1. The CDR3 loop spans 14 amino acids. V dropped 3 bases and J dropped 4; count of bases not matched to a gene: 5. Looked up from germline, CDR1 is SGHTA and CDR2 is FQGNSA. CDR3 loop: CASSFSRDSYGYTF. The CDR3 bases are TGTGCCAGCAGCTTTTCCCGGGACAGCTATGGCTACACCTTC.

The genes are TRBV3-1 (or the pseudogene TRBV3-2) and TRBJ1-2, with D maybe TRBD1 (5 bases). The V gene lost 3 bases and the J gene lost 3 bases, with 14 bases spanning the gap. Germline-derived CDR1 and CDR2 are LGHDT and YNNKEL (reference sequence). The CDR3 loop spans 15 amino acids. CDR3 residues: CASSQAVGGYYGYTF. CDR3 DNA: TGTGCCAGCAGCCAGGCGGTCGGGGGTTACTATGGCTACACCTTC.

The gene calls are TRBV7-6 and TRBJ1-4, with 9 bases fitting TRBD1. CDR3 length equals 15 residues. V was clipped by 5 bases and J by 8 bases; unmatched bases: 9. Germline CDR1 SGHVS, CDR2 FNYEAQ. CDR3 DNA sequence: TGTGCCAGCAGCCTCGGGGGACAGGGCAGCGAAAAACTGTTTTTT. This translates into CASSLGGQGSEKLFF.